Below, 2 T cell receptor beta chains from the same sample are listed, as sequenced in a study of shared clonotypes between healthy human individuals. Sequencing was performed with immunoSEQ multiplex PCR; in TCRdb, only in-frame clones are kept and a portion is missing. The table records just under 350,000 clones, less than 75% of them present only once. Sequenced sample: memory CD4+ T cells sorted from blood. Regarding subset: CD45RA-negative fraction. The receptors were sampled from a man aged 30-40 years in good health.

The table lists this clone with a few counts. CDR3 region: CASSFSETQYF. CDR3 nucleotide sequence: TGTGCCAGCAGCTTTAGTGAGACCCAGTACTTC. The chain uses TRBV5-6 and TRBJ2-5, with unresolved D. The ends were cut back, 2 bases at V and 5 bases at J, with 4 bases in the middle. In germline, CDR1 is SGHDT, CDR2 YYEEEE. CDR3 length: 11 amino acids.

V gene TRBV7-9 combines with J gene TRBJ1-1; D is perhaps TRBD1 (5 bases). Germline lookup yields CDR1 SEHNR and CDR2 FQNEAQ (reference sequence). This CDR3 has 14 residues. Trimming removed 6 bases at V and 5 bases at J, with 16 bases between. Here the CDR3 reads CASSRGTVKTEAFF. As DNA, the CDR3 is TGTGCCAGCAGTCGGGGGACGGTTAAAACTGAAGCTTTCTTT.